Presented here are 10 T cell receptor beta chains from one specimen sequenced in a study of blood T cells in healthy people across ages (dated by TCRdb to between 2014 and 2016). Receptor libraries were prepared by 5' RACE. The run used an Illumina HiSeq 2500. A second PCR of roughly 7 to 12 cycles was performed with a sample-barcoded 5' primer and a J-beta primer mix. TCRdb cleaned the public reads at Q25 with fastp, built clones with MiXCR and kept in-frame beta chains. Entries that share a CDR3 protein sequence are merged under the most common genes and DNA. The sample table lists over 550,000 distinct CDR3 sequences, approximately 30% of them with a count of one. The ten largest clones add up to 15% to 17% of the sample. The material sequenced was blood. The receptors come from a woman older than 75 in good health.

This clonotype occurred many times. J is TRBJ2-3 and V is TRBV6-5; no clear D gene. Trimming stripped 6 bases from V and 3 bases from J, with 13 bases between. The germline CDR1 and CDR2 sequences are MNHEY and SVGAGI. The CDR3 is made up of 14 amino acids. Here the CDR3 reads CASRVFQETDTQYF. The CDR3 nucleotides are TGTGCCAGCAGGGTTTTTCAGGAGACAGATACGCAGTATTTT.

At least ten counts were recorded for this clonotype. J is TRBJ2-1 and V is TRBV20-1, with 7 bases aligning to TRBD2. CDR3 length: 17 residues. Per germline, CDR1 DFQATT and CDR2 SNEGSKA (reference sequence). Trimming at V came to 5 bases and at J to 0 bases, leaving 13 bases not matched to a gene. The CDR3 protein is CSAYQPGLPSSYNEQFF. CDR3 coding DNA: TGCAGTGCTTACCAACCGGGACTACCGAGCTCCTACAATGAGCAGTTCTTC.

This clonotype appeared many times. This chain uses TRBV6-5 with TRBJ1-2, with TRBD1 matching over 8 bases. Germline loops: CDR1 MNHEY, CDR2 SVGAGI. The ends lost 8 bases at V and 2 bases at J; junction bases unmatched: 10. There are 15 residues in the CDR3. The CDR3: CASGRQGRRNYGYTF. CDR3 coding DNA: TGTGCCAGCGGCAGACAGGGGAGGAGGAACTATGGCTACACCTTC.

The chain is built from TRBV30 and TRBJ2-3; 9 bases are a match to TRBD2. Trimming at V came to 0 bases and at J to 5 bases, leaving 6 bases not matched to a gene. CDR1 is GTSNPN, CDR2 SVGIG, per germline (reference sequence). The CDR3 has 15 amino acids. CDR3 sequence reads: CAWSVGAGGVDTQYF. CDR3 coding DNA: TGTGCCTGGAGTGTAGGAGCGGGGGGTGTAGATACGCAGTATTTT. The whole variable domain, filled in from reference TRBV30 and TRBJ2-3, reads SQTIHQWPATLVQPVGSPLSLECTVEGTSNPNLYWYRQAAGRGLQLLFYSVGIGQISSEVPQNLSASRPQDRQFILSSKKLLLSDSGFYLCAWSVGAGGVDTQYFGPGTRLTVL.

This clonotype showed up just a few times. The chain combines TRBV20-1 with TRBJ1-5; 8 bases line up with TRBD1. CDR3 length: 14 residues. CDR1 is DFQATT and CDR2 is SNEGSKA in the germline V gene (reference sequence). Trimming took 3 bases from V and 6 from J; bases not matched to a gene: 7. The CDR3 is CSASRQGAGQPQHF. In DNA form, the CDR3 reads TGCAGTGCTAGTAGGCAGGGGGCAGGTCAGCCCCAGCATTTT.

This clonotype showed up many times. This sequence joins TRBV6-6 and TRBJ2-7, with 10 positions matching TRBD1. The CDR3 extends over 15 amino acids. Germline CDR1 and CDR2: MNHNY and SVGAGI (reference sequence). V lost 5 bases to trimming and J lost 2 bases; unmatched junction nucleotides: 6. The CDR3: CASSQRDRGTYEQYF. The CDR3 region has the DNA TGTGCCAGCAGTCAAAGGGACAGGGGAACCTACGAGCAGTACTTC.

This clonotype was detected ten times or more. The chain combines TRBV5-5 with TRBJ2-3, with TRBD2 matching over 14 bases. The CDR3 is 16 residues long. V shed 3 bases, J shed 6 bases, and the junction held 6 bases outside the gene matches. Germline-derived CDR1 and CDR2 are SGHKS and YYEKEE (reference sequence). DNA for the CDR3: TGTGCCAGCAGCTCTCGACTAGCGGGGGGGATGGATACGCAGTATTTT. It codes for CASSSRLAGGMDTQYF.

The V and J genes are TRBV7-2 and TRBJ2-5; 7 positions match TRBD2. The closer fit of TRBJ2-7 to the DNA end suggests the J call may be wrong. The CDR3 sequence is 13 residues long. Germline values: CDR1 SGHTA, CDR2 FQGNSA. Written as DNA, the CDR3 is TGTGCCAGCAGCTCCTGGGGGAGGGTCGAGCAGTACTTC. Encoded protein: CASSSWGRVEQYF.

This clonotype has more than one count but fewer than ten. The chain is built from TRBV20-1 and TRBJ2-2, with TRBD2 identical over 15 bases. V gave up 6 bases and J gave up 4 bases; unmatched junction bases: 9. Germline assignment: CDR1 DFQATT and CDR2 SNEGSKA (reference sequence). The CDR3 covers 17 residues. The CDR3, as DNA: TGCAGTGCCAGAAGGACTAGCGGGGGGGCGGGCACCGGGGAGCTGTTTTTT. This sequence encodes CSARRTSGGAGTGELFF.

This clonotype was counted many times. This sequence joins TRBV7-2 and TRBJ1-5, with D maybe TRBD1 (6 bases). Germline CDR1 reads SGHTA; CDR2 reads FQGNSA. V lost 5 bases, J lost 7 bases, and 18 bases lay in between. This CDR3 is built from 15 residues. CDR3 sequence (DNA): TGTGCCAGCAGCGTTAGGGGGGCCTGGCGGCAGCCCCAGCATTTT. Amino acid sequence: CASSVRGAWRQPQHF.